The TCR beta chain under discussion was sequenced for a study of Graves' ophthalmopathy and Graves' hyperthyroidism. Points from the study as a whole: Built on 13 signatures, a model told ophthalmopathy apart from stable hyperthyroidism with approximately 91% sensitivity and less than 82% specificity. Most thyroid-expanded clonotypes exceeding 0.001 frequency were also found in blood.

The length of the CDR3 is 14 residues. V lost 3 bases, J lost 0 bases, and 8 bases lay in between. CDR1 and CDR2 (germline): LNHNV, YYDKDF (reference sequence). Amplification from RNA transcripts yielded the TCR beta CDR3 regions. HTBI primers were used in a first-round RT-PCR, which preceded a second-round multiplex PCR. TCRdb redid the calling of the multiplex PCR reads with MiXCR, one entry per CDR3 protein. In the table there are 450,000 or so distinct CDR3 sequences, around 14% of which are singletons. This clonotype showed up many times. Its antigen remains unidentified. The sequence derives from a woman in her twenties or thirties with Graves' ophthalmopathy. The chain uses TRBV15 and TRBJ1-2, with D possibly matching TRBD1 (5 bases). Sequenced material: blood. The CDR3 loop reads CATSRTDSNYGYTF. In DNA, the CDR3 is TGTGCCACCAGCAGGACAGATTCTAACTATGGCTACACCTTC.